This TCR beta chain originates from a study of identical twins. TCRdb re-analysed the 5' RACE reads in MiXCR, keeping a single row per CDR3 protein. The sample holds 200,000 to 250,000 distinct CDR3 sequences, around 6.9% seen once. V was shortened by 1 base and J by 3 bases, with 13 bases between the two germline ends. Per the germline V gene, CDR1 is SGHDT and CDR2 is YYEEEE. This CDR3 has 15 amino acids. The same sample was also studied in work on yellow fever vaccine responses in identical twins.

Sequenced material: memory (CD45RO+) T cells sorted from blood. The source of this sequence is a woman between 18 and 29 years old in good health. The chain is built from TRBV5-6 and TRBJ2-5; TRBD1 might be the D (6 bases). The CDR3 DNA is TGTGCCAGCAGCTTGCTGACAGGCTTAAAAGAGACCCAGTACTTC. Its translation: CASSLLTGLKETQYF.